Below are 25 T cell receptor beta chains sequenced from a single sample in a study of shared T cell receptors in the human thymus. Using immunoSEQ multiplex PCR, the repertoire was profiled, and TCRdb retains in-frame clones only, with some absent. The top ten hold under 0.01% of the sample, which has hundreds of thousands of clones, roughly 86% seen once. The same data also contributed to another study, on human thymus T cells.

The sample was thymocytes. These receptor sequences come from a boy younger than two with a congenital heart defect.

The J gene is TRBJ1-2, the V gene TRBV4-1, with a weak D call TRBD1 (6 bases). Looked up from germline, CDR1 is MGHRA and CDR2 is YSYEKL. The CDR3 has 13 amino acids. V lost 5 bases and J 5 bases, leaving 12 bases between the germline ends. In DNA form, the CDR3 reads TGCGCCAGCAGCAAAACAGGGCTTTATGGCTACACCTTC. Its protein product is CASSKTGLYGYTF.

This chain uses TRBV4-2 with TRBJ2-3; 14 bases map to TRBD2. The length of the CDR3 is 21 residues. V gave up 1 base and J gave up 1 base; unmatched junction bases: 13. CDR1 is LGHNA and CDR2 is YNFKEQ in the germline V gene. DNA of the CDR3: TGTGCCAGCAGCCAAGGGTGGGGACTAGCGGGGGTCCGAAGGTGCACAGATACGCAGTATTTT. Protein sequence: CASSQGWGLAGVRRCTDTQYF.

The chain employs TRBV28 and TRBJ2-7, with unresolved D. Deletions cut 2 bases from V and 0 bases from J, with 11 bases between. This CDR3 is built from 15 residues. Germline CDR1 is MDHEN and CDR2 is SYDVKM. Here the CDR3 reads CASSLPAKSSYEQYF. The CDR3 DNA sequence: TGTGCCAGCAGTTTACCAGCGAAGAGCTCCTACGAGCAGTACTTC.

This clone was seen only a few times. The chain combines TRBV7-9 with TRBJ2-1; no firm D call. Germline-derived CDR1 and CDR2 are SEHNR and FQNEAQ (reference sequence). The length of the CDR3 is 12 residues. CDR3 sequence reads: CSQRDPYNEQFF. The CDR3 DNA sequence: TGTTCTCAGCGTGACCCTTACAATGAGCAGTTCTTC.

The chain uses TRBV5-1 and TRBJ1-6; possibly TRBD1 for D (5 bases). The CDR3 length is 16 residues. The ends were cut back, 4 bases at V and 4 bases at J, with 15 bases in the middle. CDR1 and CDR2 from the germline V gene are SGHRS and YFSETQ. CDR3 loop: CASSAEVKGYNSPLHF. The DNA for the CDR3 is TGCGCCAGCAGCGCAGAGGTTAAGGGGTATAATTCACCCCTCCACTTT.

CDR3 sequence reads: CATRPSGGPYEQYF. The CDR3 bases are TGTGCCACCCGCCCTAGCGGGGGCCCCTACGAGCAGTACTTC. The chain carries TRBV10-3 and TRBJ2-7, with 10 nucleotides matching TRBD2. CDR1 and CDR2 from the germline V gene are ENHRY and SYGVKD. V shed 10 bases and J 2 bases; nucleotides not matched to a gene: 8. CDR3 length: 14 residues.

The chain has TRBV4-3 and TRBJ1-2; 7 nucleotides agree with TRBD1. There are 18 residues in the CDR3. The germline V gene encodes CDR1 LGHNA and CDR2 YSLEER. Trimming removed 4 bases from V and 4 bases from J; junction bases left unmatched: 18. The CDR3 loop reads CASSRHSLEGQTTYGYTF. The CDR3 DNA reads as TGCGCCAGCAGCCGACACTCGTTGGAGGGACAGACCACCTATGGCTACACCTTC.

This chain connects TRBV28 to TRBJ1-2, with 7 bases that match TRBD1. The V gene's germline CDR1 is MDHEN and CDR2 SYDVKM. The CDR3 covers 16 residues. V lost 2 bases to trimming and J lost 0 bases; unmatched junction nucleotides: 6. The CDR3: CASSLLGQVANYGYTF. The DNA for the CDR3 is TGTGCCAGCAGTTTACTAGGACAGGTAGCTAACTATGGCTACACCTTC.

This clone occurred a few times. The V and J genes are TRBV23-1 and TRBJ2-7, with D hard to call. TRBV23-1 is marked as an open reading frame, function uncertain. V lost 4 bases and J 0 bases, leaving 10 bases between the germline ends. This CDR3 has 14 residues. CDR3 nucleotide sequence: TGCGCCAGCAGTCTCGGCAGGTTCTCCTACGAGCAGTACTTC. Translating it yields CASSLGRFSYEQYF.

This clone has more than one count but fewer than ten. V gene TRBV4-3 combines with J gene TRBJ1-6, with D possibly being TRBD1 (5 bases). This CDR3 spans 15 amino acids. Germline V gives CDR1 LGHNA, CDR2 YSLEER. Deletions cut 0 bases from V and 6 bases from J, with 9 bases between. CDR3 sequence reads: CASSQDRGFNSPLHF. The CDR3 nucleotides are TGCGCCAGCAGCCAAGATCGGGGGTTTAATTCACCCCTCCACTTT.

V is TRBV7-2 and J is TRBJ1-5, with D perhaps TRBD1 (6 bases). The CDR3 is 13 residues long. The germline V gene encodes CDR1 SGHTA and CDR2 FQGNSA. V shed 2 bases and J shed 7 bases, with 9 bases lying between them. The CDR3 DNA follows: TGTGCCAGCAGCTTAACAGGGAAGCAGCCCCAGCATTTT. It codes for CASSLTGKQPQHF. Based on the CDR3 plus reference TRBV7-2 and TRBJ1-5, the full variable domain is GAGVSQSPSNKVTEKGKDVELRCDPISGHTALYWYRQSLGQGLEFLIYFQGNSAPDKSGLPSDRFSAERTGGSVSTLTIQRTQQEDSAVYLCASSLTGKQPQHFGDGTRLSIL.

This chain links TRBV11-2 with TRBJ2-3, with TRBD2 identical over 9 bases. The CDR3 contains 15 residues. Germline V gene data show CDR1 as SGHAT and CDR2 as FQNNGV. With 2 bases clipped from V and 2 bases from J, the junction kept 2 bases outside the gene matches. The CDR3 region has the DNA TGTGCCAGCAGCTTACGACTAGCGGTCACAGATACGCAGTATTTT. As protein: CASSLRLAVTDTQYF.

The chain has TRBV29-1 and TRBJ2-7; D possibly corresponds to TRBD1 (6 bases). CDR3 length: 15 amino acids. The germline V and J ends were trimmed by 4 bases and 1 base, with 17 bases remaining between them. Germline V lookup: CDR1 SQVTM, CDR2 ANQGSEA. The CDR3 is CSVGQGSFLSYEQYF. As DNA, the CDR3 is TGCAGCGTTGGTCAGGGGTCCTTCCTGTCCTACGAGCAGTACTTC.

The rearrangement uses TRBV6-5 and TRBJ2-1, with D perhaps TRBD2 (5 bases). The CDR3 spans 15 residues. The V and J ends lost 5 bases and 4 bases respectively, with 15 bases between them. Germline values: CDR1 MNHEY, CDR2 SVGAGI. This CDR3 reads CASSPWRVRYNEQFF. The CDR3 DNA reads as TGTGCCAGCAGTCCCTGGCGGGTAAGGTACAATGAGCAGTTCTTC.

CDR3 region: CASSKTPTGDFSGANVLTF. The CDR3 bases are TGTGCCAGCAGCAAAACTCCCACAGGGGACTTCTCTGGGGCCAACGTCCTGACTTTC. This chain connects TRBV21-1 to TRBJ2-6; the D call in the table, TRBD1, was not verified against the DNA. TRBV21-1 is classified as a pseudogene. CDR3 length equals 19 residues.

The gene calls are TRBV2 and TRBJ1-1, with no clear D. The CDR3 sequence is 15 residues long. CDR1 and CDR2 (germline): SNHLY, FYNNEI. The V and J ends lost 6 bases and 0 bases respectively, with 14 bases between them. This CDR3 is CASRRAERMNTEAFF. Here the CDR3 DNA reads TGTGCCAGCAGGAGGGCGGAGCGCATGAACACTGAAGCTTTCTTT. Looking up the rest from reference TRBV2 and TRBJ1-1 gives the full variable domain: EPEVTQTPSHQVTQMGQEVILRCVPISNHLYFYWYRQILGQKVEFLVSFYNNEISEKSEIFDDQFSVERPDGSNFTLKIRSTKLEDSAMYFCASRRAERMNTEAFFGQGTRLTVV.

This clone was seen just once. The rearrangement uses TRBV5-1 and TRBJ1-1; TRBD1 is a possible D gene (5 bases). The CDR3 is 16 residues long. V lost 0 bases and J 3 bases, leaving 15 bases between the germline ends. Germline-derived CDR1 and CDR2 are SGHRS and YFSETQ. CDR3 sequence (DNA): TGCGCCAGCAGCTTGGTTCACAGGAGCTTCGACACTGAAGCTTTCTTT. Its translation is CASSLVHRSFDTEAFF.

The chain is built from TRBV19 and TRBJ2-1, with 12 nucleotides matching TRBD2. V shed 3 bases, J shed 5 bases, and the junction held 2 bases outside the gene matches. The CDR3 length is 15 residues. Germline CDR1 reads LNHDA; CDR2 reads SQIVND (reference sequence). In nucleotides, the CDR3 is TGTGCCAGTAGTATGCGGACTAGCGGGAACAATGAGCAGTTCTTC. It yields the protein CASSMRTSGNNEQFF.

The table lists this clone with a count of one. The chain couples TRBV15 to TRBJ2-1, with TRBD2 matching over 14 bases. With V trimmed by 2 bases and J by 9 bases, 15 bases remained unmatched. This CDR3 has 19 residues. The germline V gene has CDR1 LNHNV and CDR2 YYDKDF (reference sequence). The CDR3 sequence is CATSRITETGTSGSREQFF. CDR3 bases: TGTGCCACCAGCAGAATAACTGAAACCGGGACTAGCGGGAGTCGTGAGCAGTTCTTC.

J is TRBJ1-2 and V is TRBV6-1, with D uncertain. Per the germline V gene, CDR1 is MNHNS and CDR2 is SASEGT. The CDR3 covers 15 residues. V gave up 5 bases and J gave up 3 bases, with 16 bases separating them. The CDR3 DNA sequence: TGTGCCAGCAGTCCCCCGGAGTCTGGAGACTATGGCTACACCTTC. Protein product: CASSPPESGDYGYTF.

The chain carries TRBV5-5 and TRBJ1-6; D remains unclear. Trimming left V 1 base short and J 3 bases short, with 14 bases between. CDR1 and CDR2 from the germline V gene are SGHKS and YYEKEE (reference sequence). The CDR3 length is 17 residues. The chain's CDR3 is CASSLLRSPFYNSPLHF. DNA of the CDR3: TGTGCCAGCAGCTTGTTGAGAAGCCCCTTCTATAATTCACCCCTCCACTTT.

The DNA for the CDR3 is TGTGCCAGCAGACAGGGGGGACTAGCGGAGAAGAACACCGGGGAGCTGTTTTTT. Amino acids: CASRQGGLAEKNTGELFF. V and J are TRBV5-8 and TRBJ2-2, with 11 bases aligning to TRBD2. Per germline, CDR1 SGHTS and CDR2 YDEGEE. CDR3 length equals 18 residues. V lost 5 bases, J lost 1 base, and 10 bases stayed unmatched.

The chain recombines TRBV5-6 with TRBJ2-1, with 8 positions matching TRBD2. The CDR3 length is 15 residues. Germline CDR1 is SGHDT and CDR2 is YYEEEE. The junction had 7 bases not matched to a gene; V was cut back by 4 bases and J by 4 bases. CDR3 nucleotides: TGTGCCAGCAGCCTTATAGCGGGACATTACAATGAGCAGTTCTTC. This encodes CASSLIAGHYNEQFF.

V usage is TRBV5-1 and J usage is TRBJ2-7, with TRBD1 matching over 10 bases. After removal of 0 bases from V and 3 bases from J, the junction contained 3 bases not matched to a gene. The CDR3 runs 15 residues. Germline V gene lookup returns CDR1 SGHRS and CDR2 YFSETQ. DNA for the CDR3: TGCGCCAGCAGCTTGGAAGGGACAGGGGTCTACGAGCAGTACTTC. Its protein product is CASSLEGTGVYEQYF.

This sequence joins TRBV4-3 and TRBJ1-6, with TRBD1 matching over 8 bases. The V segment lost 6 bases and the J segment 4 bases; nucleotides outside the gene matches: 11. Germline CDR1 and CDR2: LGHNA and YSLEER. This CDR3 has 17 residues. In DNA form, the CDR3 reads TGCGCCAGCAGTCAGTCGGACAGGGTCAGATATAATTCACCCCTCCACTTT. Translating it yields CASSQSDRVRYNSPLHF.